This TCR beta chain was sequenced for a study of CD8 T cells in Susac syndrome. Random hexamers served to reverse transcribe roughly 0.45 to 1 ug RNA. TCRdb re-analysed the immunoSEQ multiplex PCR reads in MiXCR, keeping a single row per CDR3 protein. The sample lists over 300,000 distinct CDR3 sequences; about 92% were seen once. Per the germline V gene, CDR1 is SNHLY and CDR2 is FYNNEI. The CDR3 totals 14 residues. Unmatched junction bases numbered 6, after V lost 5 bases and J lost 6 bases. The chain joins TRBV2 to TRBJ1-4; TRBD1 matches at 7 bases. The receptor was isolated from a human donor with multiple sclerosis. The sequenced sample consisted of CD4+ T cells from PBMCs. The CDR3 nucleotides are TGTGCCAGCAGTCCAACAGGGGAGGATGAAAAACTGTTTTTT. Protein: CASSPTGEDEKLFF.